This TCR beta chain was sequenced during a study of cytomegalovirus exposure and HLA in healthy donors. With 60 Vbeta and 13 Jbeta primers, the PCR was carried out. Repertoires were generated with immunoSEQ multiplex PCR, while TCRdb's copy carries only in-frame clones and drops some. The sample includes about 120,000 clones, about three quarters seen only once; the top ten take approximately 30%. The CDR3 length is 15 residues. Germline lookup yields CDR1 SGHRS and CDR2 YFSETQ. Trimming left V 1 base short and J 4 bases short, with 15 bases between. Comment on this clone: What it recognizes is unknown.

The study, taken as a whole, reports: One later analysis reportedly identified an Asian-associated ancestry cluster that showed fewer N-insertions than the roughly 640-donor mean. A few V segments could not be told apart, such as TRBV6-2 and TRBV6-3, and were left out. With DRB1 most and HLA-C fewest, TCR association rates differed between HLA loci in a later analysis. Likely technical artifact: a cluster of highly shared sequence variants.

The V and J genes are TRBV5-1 and TRBJ2-7; D perhaps matches TRBD1 (6 bases). The sequence was collected from a man aged 55 to 70 in good health and CMV-seropositive. The material sequenced was PBMCs. CDR3 DNA: TGCGCCAGCAGCTTGTCTGGGGGCAGTGGGTACGAGCAGTACTTC. It is translated as CASSLSGGSGYEQYF.